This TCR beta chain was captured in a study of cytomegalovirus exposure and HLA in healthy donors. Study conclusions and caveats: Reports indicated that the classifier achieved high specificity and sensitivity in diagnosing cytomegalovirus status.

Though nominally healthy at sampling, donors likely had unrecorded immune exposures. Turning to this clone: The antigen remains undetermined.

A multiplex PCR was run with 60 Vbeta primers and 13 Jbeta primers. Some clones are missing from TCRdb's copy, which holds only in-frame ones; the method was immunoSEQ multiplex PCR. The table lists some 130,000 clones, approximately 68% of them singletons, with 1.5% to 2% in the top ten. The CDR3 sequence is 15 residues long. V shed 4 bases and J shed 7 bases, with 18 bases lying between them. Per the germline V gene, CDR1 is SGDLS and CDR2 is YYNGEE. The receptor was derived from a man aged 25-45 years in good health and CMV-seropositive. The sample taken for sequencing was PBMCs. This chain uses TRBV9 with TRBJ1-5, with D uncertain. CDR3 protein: CASSLSGGYNQPQHF. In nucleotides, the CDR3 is TGTGCCAGCAGCCTCTCTGGCGGGTACAACCAGCCCCAGCATTTT.